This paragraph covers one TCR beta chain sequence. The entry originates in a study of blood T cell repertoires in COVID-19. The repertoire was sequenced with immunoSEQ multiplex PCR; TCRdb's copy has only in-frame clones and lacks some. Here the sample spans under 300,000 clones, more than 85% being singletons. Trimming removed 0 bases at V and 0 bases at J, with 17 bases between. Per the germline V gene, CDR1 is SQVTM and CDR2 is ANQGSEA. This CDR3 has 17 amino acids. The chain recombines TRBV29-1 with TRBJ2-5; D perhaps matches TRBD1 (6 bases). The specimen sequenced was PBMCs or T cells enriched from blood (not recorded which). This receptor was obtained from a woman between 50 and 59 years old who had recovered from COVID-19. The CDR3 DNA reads TGCAGCGTTGAAGACCCAACAGGGTTAACTTACCAAGAGACCCAGTACTTC. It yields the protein CSVEDPTGLTYQETQYF.